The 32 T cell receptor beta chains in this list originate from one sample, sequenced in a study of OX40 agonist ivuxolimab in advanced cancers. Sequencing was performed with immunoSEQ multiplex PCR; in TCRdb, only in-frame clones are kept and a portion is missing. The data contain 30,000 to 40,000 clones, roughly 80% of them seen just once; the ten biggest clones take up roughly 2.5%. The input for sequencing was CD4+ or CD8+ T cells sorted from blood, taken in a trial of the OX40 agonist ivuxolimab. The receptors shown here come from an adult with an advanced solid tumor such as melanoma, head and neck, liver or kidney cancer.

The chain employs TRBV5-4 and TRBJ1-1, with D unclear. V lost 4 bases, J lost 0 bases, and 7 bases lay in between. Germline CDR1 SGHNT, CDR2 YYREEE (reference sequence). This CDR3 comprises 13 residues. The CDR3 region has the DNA TGTGCCAGCAGCAACATTATGAACACTGAAGCTTTCTTT. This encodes CASSNIMNTEAFF. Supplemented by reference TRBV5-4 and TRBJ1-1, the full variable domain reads ETGVTQSPTHLIKTRGQQVTLRCSSQSGHNTVSWYQQALGQGPQFIFQYYREEENGRGNFPPRFSGLQFPNYSSELNVNALELDDSALYLCASSNIMNTEAFFGQGTRLTVV.

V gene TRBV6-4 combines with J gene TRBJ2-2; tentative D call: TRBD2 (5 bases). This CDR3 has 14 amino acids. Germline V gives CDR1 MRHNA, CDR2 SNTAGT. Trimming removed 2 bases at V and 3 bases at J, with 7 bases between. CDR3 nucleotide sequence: TGTGCCAGCAGTGACAAGGGAGACACCGGGGAGCTGTTTTTT. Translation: CASSDKGDTGELFF.

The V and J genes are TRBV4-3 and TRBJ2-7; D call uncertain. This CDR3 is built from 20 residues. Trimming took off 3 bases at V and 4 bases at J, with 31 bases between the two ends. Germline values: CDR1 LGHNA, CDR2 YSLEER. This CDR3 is CASSQAPNPRALASSYEQYF. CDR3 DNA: TGCGCCAGCAGCCAGGCCCCCAACCCTCGAGCTCTCGCCTCCTCTTACGAGCAGTACTTC.

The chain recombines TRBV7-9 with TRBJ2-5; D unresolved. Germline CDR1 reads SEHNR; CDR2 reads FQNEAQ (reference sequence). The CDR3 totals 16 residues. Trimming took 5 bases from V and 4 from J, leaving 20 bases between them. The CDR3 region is CASSESVSMEGETQYF. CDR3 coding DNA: TGTGCCAGCAGCGAATCCGTATCGATGGAAGGAGAGACCCAGTACTTC.

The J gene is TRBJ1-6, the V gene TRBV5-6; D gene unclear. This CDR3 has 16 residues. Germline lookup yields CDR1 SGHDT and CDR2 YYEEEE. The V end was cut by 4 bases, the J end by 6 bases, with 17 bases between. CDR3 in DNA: TGTGCCAGCAGCCCCGGTACCCGAGAGATTAATTCACCCCTCCACTTT. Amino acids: CASSPGTREINSPLHF. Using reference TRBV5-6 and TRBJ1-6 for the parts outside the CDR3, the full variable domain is DAGVTQSPTHLIKTRGQQVTLRCSPKSGHDTVSWYQQALGQGPQFIFQYYEEEERQRGNFPDRFSGHQFPNYSSELNVNALLLGDSALYLCASSPGTREINSPLHFGNGTRLTVT.

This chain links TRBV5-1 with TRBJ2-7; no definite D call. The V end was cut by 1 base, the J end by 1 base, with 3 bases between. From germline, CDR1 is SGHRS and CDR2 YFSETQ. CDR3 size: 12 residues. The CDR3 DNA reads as TGCGCCAGCAGCTTGAATTCCTACGAGCAGTACTTC. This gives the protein CASSLNSYEQYF.

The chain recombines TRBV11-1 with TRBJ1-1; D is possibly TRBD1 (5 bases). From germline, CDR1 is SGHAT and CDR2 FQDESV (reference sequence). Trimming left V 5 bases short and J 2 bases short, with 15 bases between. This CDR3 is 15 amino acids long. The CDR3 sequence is CASSPGANINTEAFF. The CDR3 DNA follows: TGTGCCAGCAGCCCCGGGGCAAACATTAACACTGAAGCTTTCTTT.

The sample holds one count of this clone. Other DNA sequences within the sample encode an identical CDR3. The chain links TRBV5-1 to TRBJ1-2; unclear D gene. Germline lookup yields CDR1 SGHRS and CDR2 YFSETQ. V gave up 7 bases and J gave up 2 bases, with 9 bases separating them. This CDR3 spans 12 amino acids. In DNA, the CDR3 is TGCGCCAGCTCGGAGGGAAACTATGGCTACACCTTC. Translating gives CASSEGNYGYTF.

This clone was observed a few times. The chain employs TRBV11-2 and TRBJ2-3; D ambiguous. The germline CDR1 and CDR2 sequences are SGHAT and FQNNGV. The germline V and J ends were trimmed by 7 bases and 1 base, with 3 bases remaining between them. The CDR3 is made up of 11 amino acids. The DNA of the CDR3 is TGTGCCAGCACCCGCACAGATACGCAGTATTTT. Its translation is CASTRTDTQYF.

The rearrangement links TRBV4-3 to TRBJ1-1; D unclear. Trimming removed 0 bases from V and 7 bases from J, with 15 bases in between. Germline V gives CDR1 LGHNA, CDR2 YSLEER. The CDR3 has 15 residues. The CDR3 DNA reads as TGCGCCAGCAGCCAAGATCTTCTCGACGGAGATGAAGCTTTCTTT. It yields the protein CASSQDLLDGDEAFF.

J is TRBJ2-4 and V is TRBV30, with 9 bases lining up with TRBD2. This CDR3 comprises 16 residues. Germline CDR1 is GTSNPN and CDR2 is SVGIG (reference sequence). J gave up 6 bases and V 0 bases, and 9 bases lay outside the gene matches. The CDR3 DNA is TGTGCCTGGAGTGTCGGTTTCGCGGGAGGGATAAACATTCAGTACTTC. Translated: CAWSVGFAGGINIQYF.

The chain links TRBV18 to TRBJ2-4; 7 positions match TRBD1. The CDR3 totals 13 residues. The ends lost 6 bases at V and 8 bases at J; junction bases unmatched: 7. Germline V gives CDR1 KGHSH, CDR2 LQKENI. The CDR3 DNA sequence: TGTGCCAGCTCTCCGGGACAGCAGGACATTCAGTACTTC. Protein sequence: CASSPGQQDIQYF.

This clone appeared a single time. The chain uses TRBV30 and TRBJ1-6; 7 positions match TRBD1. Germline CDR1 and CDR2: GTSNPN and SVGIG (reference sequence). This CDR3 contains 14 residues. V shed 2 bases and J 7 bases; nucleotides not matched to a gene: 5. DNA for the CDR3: TGTGCCTGGAGTACTAAAGGGGGCAATTCACCCCTCCACTTT. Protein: CAWSTKGGNSPLHF.

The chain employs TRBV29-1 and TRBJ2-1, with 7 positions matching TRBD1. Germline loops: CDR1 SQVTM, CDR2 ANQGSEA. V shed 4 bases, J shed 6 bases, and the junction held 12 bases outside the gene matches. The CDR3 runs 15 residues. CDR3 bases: TGCAGCGTTGCTAGCCTGACAGGGCGCGGCAATGAGCAGTTCTTC. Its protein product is CSVASLTGRGNEQFF.

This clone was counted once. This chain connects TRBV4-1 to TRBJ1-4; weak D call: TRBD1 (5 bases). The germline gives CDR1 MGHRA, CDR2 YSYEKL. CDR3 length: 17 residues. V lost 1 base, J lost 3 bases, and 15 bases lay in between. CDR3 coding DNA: TGCGCCAGCAGCCAAGGGTTCAGGCTGGGGGCTAATGAAAAACTGTTTTTT. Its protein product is CASSQGFRLGANEKLFF.

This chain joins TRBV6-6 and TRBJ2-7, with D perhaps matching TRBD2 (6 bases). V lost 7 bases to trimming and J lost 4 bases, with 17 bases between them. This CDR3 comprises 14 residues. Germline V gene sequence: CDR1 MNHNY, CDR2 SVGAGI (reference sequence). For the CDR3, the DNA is TGTGCCAGCACCGGGACGTCCCGGGGGTACGAGCAGTACTTC. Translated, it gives CASTGTSRGYEQYF.

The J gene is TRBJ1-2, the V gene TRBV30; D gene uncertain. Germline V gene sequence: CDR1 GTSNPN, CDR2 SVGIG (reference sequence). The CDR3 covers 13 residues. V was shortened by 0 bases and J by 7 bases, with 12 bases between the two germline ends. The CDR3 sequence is CAWSVAERGGYTF. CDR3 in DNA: TGTGCCTGGAGTGTAGCGGAGCGGGGTGGCTACACCTTC.

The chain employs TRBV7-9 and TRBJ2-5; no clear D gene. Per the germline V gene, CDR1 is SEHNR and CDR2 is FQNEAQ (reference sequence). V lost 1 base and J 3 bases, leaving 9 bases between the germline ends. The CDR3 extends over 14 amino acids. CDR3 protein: CASSLDPVKETQYF. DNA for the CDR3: TGTGCCAGCAGCTTAGATCCGGTCAAAGAGACCCAGTACTTC.

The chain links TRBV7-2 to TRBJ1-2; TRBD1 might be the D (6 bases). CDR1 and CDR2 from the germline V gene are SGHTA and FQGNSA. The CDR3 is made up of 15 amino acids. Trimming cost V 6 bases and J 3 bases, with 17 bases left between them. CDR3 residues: CASSPFRAGDYGYTF. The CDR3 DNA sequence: TGTGCCAGCAGTCCTTTCAGGGCAGGGGACTATGGCTACACCTTC. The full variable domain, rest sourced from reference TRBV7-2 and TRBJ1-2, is GAGVSQSPSNKVTEKGKDVELRCDPISGHTALYWYRQSLGQGLEFLIYFQGNSAPDKSGLPSDRFSAERTGGSVSTLTIQRTQQEDSAVYLCASSPFRAGDYGYTFGSGTRLTVV.

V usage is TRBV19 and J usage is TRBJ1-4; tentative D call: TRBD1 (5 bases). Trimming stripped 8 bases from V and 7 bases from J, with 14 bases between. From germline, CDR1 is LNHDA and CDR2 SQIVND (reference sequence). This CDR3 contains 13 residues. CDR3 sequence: CASRRGVFEKLFF. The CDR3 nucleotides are TGTGCCAGTCGCCGGGGGGTTTTTGAAAAACTGTTTTTT. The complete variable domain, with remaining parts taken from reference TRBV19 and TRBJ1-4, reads DGGITQSPKYLFRKEGQNVTLSCEQNLNHDAMYWYRQDPGQGLRLIYYSQIVNDFQKGDIAEGYSVSREKKESFPLTVTSAQKNPTAFYLCASRRGVFEKLFFGSGTQLSVL.

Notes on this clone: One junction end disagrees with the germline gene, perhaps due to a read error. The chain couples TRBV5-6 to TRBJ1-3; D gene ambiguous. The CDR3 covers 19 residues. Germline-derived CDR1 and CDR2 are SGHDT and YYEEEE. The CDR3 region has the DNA TGTGTCAGCAGCTTGGCCGGCCAGGTAGTTCTCCCCTCTGGAAACACCATATATTTT. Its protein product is CVSSLAGQVVLPSGNTIYF.

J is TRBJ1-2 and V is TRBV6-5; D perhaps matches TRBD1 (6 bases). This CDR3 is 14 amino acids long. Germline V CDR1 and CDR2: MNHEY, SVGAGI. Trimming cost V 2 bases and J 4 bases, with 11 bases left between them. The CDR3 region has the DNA TGTGCCAGCAGTTACCCCGGACAGTTCTATGGCTACACCTTC. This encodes CASSYPGQFYGYTF.

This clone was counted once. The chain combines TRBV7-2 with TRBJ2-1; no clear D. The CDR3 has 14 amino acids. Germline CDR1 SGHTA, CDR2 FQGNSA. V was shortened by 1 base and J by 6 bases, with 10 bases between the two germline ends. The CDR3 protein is CASSLGVQLNEQFF. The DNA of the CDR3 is TGTGCCAGCAGCTTAGGAGTACAGCTCAATGAGCAGTTCTTC.

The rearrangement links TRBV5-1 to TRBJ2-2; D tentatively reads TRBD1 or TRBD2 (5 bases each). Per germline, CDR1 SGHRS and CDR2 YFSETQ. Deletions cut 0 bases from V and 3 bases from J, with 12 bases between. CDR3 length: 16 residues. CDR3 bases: TGCGCCAGCAGCTTGGCGGGGCCGACCTACACCGGGGAGCTGTTTTTT. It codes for CASSLAGPTYTGELFF.

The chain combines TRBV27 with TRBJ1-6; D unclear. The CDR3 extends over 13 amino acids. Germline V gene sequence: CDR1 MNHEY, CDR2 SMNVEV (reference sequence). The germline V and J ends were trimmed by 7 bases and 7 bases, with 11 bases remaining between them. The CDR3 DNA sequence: TGTGCCAGCACCCCCGGACTCAATTCACCCCTCCACTTT. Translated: CASTPGLNSPLHF.

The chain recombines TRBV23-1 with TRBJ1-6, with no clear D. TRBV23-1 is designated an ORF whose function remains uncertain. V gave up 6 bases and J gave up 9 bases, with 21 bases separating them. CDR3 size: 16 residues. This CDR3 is CASSRGPAGFGSPLHF. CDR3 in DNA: TGCGCCAGCAGCCGAGGCCCGGCGGGGTTCGGTTCACCCCTCCACTTT.

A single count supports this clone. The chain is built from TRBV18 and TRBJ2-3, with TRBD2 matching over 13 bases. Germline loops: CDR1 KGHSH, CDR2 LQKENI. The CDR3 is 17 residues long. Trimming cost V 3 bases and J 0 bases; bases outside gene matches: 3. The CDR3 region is CASSPRTSGGSTDTQYF. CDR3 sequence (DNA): TGTGCCAGCTCACCCAGGACTAGCGGGGGTAGCACAGATACGCAGTATTTT.

CDR3 nucleotide sequence: TGTGCCAGCAGTCCCACCGGGCAGAACTATGGCTACACCTTC. Protein: CASSPTGQNYGYTF. The rearrangement uses TRBV7-9 and TRBJ1-2, with D uncertain. Germline CDR1 is SEHNR and CDR2 is FQNEAQ (reference sequence). Trimming removed 6 bases from V and 2 bases from J, with 13 bases in between. The CDR3 is 14 amino acids.

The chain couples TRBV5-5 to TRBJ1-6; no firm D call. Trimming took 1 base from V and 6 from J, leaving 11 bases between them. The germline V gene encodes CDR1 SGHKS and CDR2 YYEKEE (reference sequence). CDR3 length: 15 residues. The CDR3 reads CASSLQPGINSPLHF. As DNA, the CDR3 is TGTGCCAGCAGCTTGCAACCCGGGATTAATTCACCCCTCCACTTT.

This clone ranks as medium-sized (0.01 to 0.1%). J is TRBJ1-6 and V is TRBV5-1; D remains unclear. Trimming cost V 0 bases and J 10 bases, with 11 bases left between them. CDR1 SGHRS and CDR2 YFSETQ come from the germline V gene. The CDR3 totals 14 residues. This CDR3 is CASSLGLVGSPLHF. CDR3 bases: TGCGCCAGCAGCTTGGGCCTAGTCGGCTCACCCCTCCACTTT. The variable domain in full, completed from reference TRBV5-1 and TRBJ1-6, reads KAGVTQTPRYLIKTRGQQVTLSCSPISGHRSVSWYQQTPGQGLQFLFEYFSETQRNKGNFPGRFSGRQFSNSRSEMNVSTLELGDSALYLCASSLGLVGSPLHFGNGTRLTVT.

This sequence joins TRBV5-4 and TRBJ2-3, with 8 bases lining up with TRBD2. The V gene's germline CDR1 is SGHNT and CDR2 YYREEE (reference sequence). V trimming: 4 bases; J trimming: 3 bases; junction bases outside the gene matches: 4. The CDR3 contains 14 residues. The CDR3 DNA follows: TGTGCCAGCAGCAAGGGACTAGTAACAGATACGCAGTATTTT. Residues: CASSKGLVTDTQYF.

CDR3 region: CAISATGVETQYF. The CDR3 DNA reads TGTGCCATCAGTGCCACAGGGGTAGAGACCCAGTACTTC. This rearrangement joins TRBV10-3 to TRBJ2-5; TRBD1 aligns across 7 bases. Germline CDR1 is ENHRY and CDR2 is SYGVKD. V gave up 4 bases and J gave up 4 bases; unmatched junction bases: 3. The CDR3 is 13 amino acids.